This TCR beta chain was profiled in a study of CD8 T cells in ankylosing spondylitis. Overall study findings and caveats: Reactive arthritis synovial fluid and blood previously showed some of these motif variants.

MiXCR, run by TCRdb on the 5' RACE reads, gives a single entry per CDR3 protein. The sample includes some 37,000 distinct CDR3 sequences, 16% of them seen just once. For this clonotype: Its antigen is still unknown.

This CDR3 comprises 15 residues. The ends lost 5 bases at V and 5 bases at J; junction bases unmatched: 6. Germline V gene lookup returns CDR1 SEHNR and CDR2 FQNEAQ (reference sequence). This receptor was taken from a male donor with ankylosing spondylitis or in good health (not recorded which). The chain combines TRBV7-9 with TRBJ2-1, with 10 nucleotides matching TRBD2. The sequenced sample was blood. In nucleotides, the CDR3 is TGTGCCAGCAGCCCGGGAACTAGCGGGAACAATGAGCAGTTCTTC. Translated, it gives CASSPGTSGNNEQFF.